Included here is one T cell receptor beta chain sequence, with context. Germline CDR1 and CDR2: GTSNPN and SVGIG (reference sequence). V lost 1 base to trimming and J lost 9 bases; unmatched junction nucleotides: 9. The CDR3 loop spans 15 amino acids. The repertoire was sequenced with immunoSEQ multiplex PCR; TCRdb's copy has only in-frame clones and lacks some. Of 200,000 to 250,000 clones detected, 80% appear once; the ten largest clones hold about 4%. These data originate in a study of blood T cell repertoires in COVID-19. Participants reported their clinical history, and cohort assignment relied on those reports.

This sequence originates from a man aged 30 to 39 with acute COVID-19. The rearrangement links TRBV30 to TRBJ1-5; 10 positions agree with TRBD1. The sample consisted of PBMCs or T cells enriched from blood (not recorded which). The CDR3 loop reads CAWSGGGDRGRPQHF. The CDR3 nucleotides are TGTGCCTGGAGTGGGGGTGGGGACAGGGGACGGCCCCAGCATTTT. Looking up the rest from reference TRBV30 and TRBJ1-5 gives the full variable domain: SQTIHQWPATLVQPVGSPLSLECTVEGTSNPNLYWYRQAAGRGLQLLFYSVGIGQISSEVPQNLSASRPQDRQFILSSKKLLLSDSGFYLCAWSGGGDRGRPQHFGDGTRLSIL.